This section outlines one TCR beta chain sequence together with its context. Its binding antigen is unknown. The final CDR3 position lacks the conserved phenylalanine or tryptophan, pointing to a likely read error. The DNA is left out, because the CDR3 cannot be placed on it with certainty; the CDR3 is given as TCRdb lists it. The data stem from a study of tumor-infiltrating lymphocytes in oesophageal squamous cell carcinoma (TCRdb year 2016). The CDR3 extends over 9 residues, inclusive of both ends. The method was PCR. The sequencer was an Illumina HiSeq 2000. TCRdb ran its own pipeline on the public reads, namely fastp trimming at Q25 and MiXCR clone calling, and kept in-frame beta chains. Every CDR3 protein is listed once, alongside the most common genes and DNA of its rows. Across this sample there are about 12,000 distinct CDR3 sequences, with about 57% seen only once. The top ten hold roughly 32% of the sample.

Input material: esophageal tumor tissue. The rearranged segments are TRBV12-3 or TRBV12-4 and TRBJ2-4. The TCR originated in a female donor with esophageal squamous cell carcinoma. CDR3 reads: CASSRSLLS.